This T cell receptor (beta chain) was recorded in a study of shared clonotypes between healthy human individuals. Study details: Three plates each covered CD4 naive and memory; CD8 naive two, CD8 memory one. General study points: The study sampled only blood, and tissue repertoires likely differ.

Points on this clone: The antigen remains unidentified.

The junction had 2 bases not matched to a gene; V was cut back by 1 base and J by 4 bases. In germline, CDR1 is SGHAT, CDR2 FQNNGV. The CDR3 covers 14 residues. The genomic DNA of each subset was split evenly across several immunoSEQ plates. Method: immunoSEQ multiplex PCR; TCRdb's copy keeps in-frame clones and lacks some. The data hold a few million clones, with 90% to 97% observed a single time. CD4+ cells were split into CD45RA+ naive and CD45RA-negative memory subsets. Sequenced material: naive CD4+ T cells sorted from blood. Indicated subset: CD45RA+ positively selected. This TCR was sampled from a man aged 18 to 29 in good health. The rearrangement links TRBV11-2 to TRBJ2-3; 7 nucleotides match TRBD2. The CDR3 reads CASSLAAGADTQYF. Here the CDR3 DNA reads TGTGCCAGCAGCTTAGCGGCGGGAGCAGATACGCAGTATTTT.